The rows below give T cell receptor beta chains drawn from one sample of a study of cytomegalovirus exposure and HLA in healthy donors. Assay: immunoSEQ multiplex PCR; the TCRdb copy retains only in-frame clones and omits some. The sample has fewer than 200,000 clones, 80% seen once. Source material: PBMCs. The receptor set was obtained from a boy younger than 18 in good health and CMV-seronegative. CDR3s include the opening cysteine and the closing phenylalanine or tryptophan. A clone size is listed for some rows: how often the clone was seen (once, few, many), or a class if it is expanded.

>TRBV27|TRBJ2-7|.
CASSSILSGSSYEQYF
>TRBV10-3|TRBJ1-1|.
CAISESGPPLGAEAFF
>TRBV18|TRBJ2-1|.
CASSPTRQGINNEQFF
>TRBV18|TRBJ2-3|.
CASSPAGLSTDTQYF
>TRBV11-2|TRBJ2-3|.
CASSRRQGRAADTQYF
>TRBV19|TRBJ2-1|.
CASSAPGHSIWNEQFF
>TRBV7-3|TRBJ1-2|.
CASSLTGGKGDGYTF
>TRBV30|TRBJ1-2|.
CAWSVRATGDGYGYTF
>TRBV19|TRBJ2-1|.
CASSIRGTSSAYNEQFF
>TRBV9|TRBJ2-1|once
CASSTRTLPNEQFF
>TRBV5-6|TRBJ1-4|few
CASSLMDRAVF
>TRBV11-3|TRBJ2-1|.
CASSITRGSYNEQFF
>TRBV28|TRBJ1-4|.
CASSSPDSFEKLFF
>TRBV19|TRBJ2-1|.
CASSGQTRTYNEQFF
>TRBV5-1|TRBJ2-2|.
CASSLRGLGNTGELFF
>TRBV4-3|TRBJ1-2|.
CASSQGLRELVYGYTF
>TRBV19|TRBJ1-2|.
CASSSPGTGINYGYTF
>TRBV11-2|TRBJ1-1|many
CASTRGAVTEAFF
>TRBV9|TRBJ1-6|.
CASSASTGPGVSMYNSPLHF
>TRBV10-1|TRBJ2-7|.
CASSETGLEQYF
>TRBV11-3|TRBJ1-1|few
CASGVSGENTEAFF
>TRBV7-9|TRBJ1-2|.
CSSSFPGDGYTF
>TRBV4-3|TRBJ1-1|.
CASSQHQGPETEAFF